This T cell receptor beta chain was documented in a study of blood T cell repertoires in COVID-19. Study-level background: T cells, B-cell-depleted T cells, or PBMCs provided the cDNA or gDNA that served as material.

The J segment lost 2 bases and the V segment lost 8 bases, leaving 7 bases of the junction unmatched. The V gene's germline CDR1 is SGHTA and CDR2 FQGNSA. This CDR3 region has 14 residues. This table comes from immunoSEQ multiplex PCR, and its TCRdb copy is limited to in-frame clones, with some not included. The sample includes 200,000 or so clones, approximately 84% of them seen just once. Symptom resolution, clearance, or two negative PCRs marked the recovered donors of Cohort 3. The genes are TRBV7-2 and TRBJ1-1; 8 nucleotides line up with TRBD1. The receptor was derived from a man aged 40-50 years who had recovered from COVID-19. The sample comprised PBMCs or T cells enriched from blood (not recorded which). In DNA, the CDR3 is TGTGCCAGCCGACTTGACAGGGGAAACACTGAAGCTTTCTTT. Protein product: CASRLDRGNTEAFF. Filled out from reference TRBV7-2 and TRBJ1-1, the complete variable domain reads GAGVSQSPSNKVTEKGKDVELRCDPISGHTALYWYRQSLGQGLEFLIYFQGNSAPDKSGLPSDRFSAERTGGSVSTLTIQRTQQEDSAVYLCASRLDRGNTEAFFGQGTRLTVV.